This T cell receptor (beta chain) comes out of a study of CD8+ T cells in alopecia areata (dated by TCRdb to about 2018). Regarding the complete study: Treated patients were enrolled in an open-label pilot trial of oral tofacitinib at 5 to 10 mg twice daily for moderate-to-severe alopecia areata. Patients received tofacitinib for 6 to 18 months and were then followed off drug for 6 months to check for delayed response and recurrence. RNA was obtained with the PAXgene miRNA kit for fixed scalp, the miRNeasy kit for PBMCs, and the RNeasy kit for mouse skin. Clonality in the scalp was compared among normal scalp (n=4), patchy alopecia areata scalp (n=8), and alopecia totalis/universalis scalp (n=8). The study used high-throughput TCRbeta sequencing to examine T cell clonal expansion in alopecia areata, in both the C3H/HeJ mouse model and human patients. In humans, TCRbeta sequencing was performed on scalp tissue and on sorted CD4+ and CD8+ peripheral blood T cells from healthy controls and from patients with patchy or totalis/universalis alopecia areata. Biopsies were taken from tofacitinib-treated patients at baseline and again at 4 and 24 weeks into treatment, and several of those patients also had a later scalp biopsy. In treated patients, disease severity was measured using the SALT score, which gives the percentage of scalp surface area affected. Amplification of TCRbeta CDR3 regions was done by immunoSEQ multiplex PCR using 35 Vbeta forward primers and 13 Jbeta reverse primers.

With respect to this clone: Its antigen is not yet known. No base quality information exists; no much larger clone differs at one position.

The library was prepared using the immunoSEQ multiplex PCR assay. To provide template for TCR sequencing, every sample had RNA extracted and reverse transcribed into cDNA. First-strand cDNA was synthesized using SuperScript III with a 2:1 mix of oligo-dT and random hexamers. A synthetic immune receptor repertoire was used to gauge amplification bias, and whatever bias remained was removed computationally. Turning to the authors' computational methods: Raw reads were preprocessed to remove errors, and CDR3 was defined according to IMGT conventions as the region from the conserved cysteine to phenylalanine. Clonality was computed as 1 minus the Shannon entropy, with the entropy normalized by log2 of the number of productive unique TCRs. Scalp TCRbeta sequences were cross-referenced with sorted blood CD4 and CD8 repertoires so that the CD4 or CD8 identity of scalp clones could be inferred. TCRdb stores this immuneACCESS table with in-frame sequences only. Part of the clones is absent; in the studies checked, under half of the shortfall reflects unresolved V genes, and no reason is known for the rest. Clone size and V and J calls were adopted from that table, with D and trimming inferred from the DNA. The sample table shows about 76,000 clones, and around 67% are seen once. 20% to 30% of the sample rests with the top ten.

Here is what the overall study found, with its caveats: With tofacitinib, both scalp clonality and the number of expanded CD8+ clones among the top 100 scalp clones went down significantly. Shared TCR sequences between patients were less evident than in mice, which may be partly attributable to HLA diversity in the patient population. Many expanded lesional clones were found to persist in scalp and blood during tofacitinib treatment, and relapse after treatment cessation may be partly explained by this persistence. Lesional scalp, especially in alopecia totalis/universalis, showed higher clonality and more expanded CD8+ clones than normal scalp, suggesting antigenic drive. Unlike mouse skin, which is dominated by gammadelta T cells, normal human skin has resident alphabeta T cells that are also sequenced, and this complicates analysis of the scalp TCR repertoire. Because the treated cohort was small and included a single nonresponder, larger studies are needed to assess links between baseline CD8+ expansion and response.

Reading the label with the study, this specimen's time point is: less than 30 weeks on oral tofacitinib. The treatment or condition label corresponds to: oral pan-JAK inhibitor, 5-10 mg twice daily. Peripheral blood and lesional scalp punch biopsies were obtained from patients with alopecia areata. PBMCs were isolated by density centrifugation and stained for CD3, CD4 and CD8, and CD4+ and CD8+ T cells were sorted on a FACSAria. Sequenced material: CD8+ T cells sorted from blood, taken at week 24, from a patient treated with tofacitinib. This clonotype originated in a human donor with alopecia areata.

CDR3 region: CASSLQGVGVQETQYF. Here is the DNA: TGTGCCAGCAGCTTACAGGGTGTGGGGGTACAAGAGACCCAGTACTTC. The chain was built from TRBV7-6 and TRBJ2-5, with the D call tentatively TRBD1 or TRBD2, each fitting 5 bases. V and J are truncated by 2 bases and 2 bases respectively, leaving an intervening sequence of 15 bases. The CDR3 starts with the cysteine, ends with the phenylalanine, and has 16 residues. This entry keeps only the CDR3 DNA: 48 bases, framed from base 1. CDR1 is given as SGHVS and CDR2 as FNYEAQ, both from the germline V gene. Reference TRBV7-6 and TRBJ2-5 proteins supply the regions before and after the CDR3; the full variable domain is: GAGVSQSPRYKVTKRGQDVALRCDPISGHVSLYWYRQALGQGPEFLTYFNYEAQQDKSGLPNDRFSAERPEGSISTLTIQRTEQRDSAMYRCASSLQGVGVQETQYFGPGTRLLVL.